The 21 T cell receptor beta chains below come from one sample, sequenced in a study of blood T cell repertoires in COVID-19. Clones were read by immunoSEQ multiplex PCR, and TCRdb kept only the in-frame ones, dropping some. This table holds 130,000 or so clones, approximately 85% found once. Sequencing input: peripheral blood. The receptors were sampled from a human donor in a cohort sampled during active COVID-19.

J is TRBJ1-4 and V is TRBV19; no clear D. Trimming stripped 5 bases from V and 5 bases from J, with 12 bases between. CDR1 is LNHDA, CDR2 SQIVND, per germline (reference sequence). The CDR3 is 14 amino acids. CDR3 sequence reads: CASSLTDFNEKLFF. As DNA, the CDR3 is TGTGCCAGTAGTCTGACGGACTTCAATGAAAAACTGTTTTTT.

This chain connects TRBV9 to TRBJ1-1, with TRBD1 matching 9 bases. The CDR3 runs to 14 residues. Germline CDR1 SGDLS, CDR2 YYNGEE. Trimming removed 3 bases from V and 5 bases from J; junction bases left unmatched: 5. The CDR3 here is CASSANRGRTEAFF. The CDR3 DNA reads TGTGCCAGCAGCGCGAACAGGGGGCGAACTGAAGCTTTCTTT.

The chain carries TRBV2 and TRBJ1-1, with 9 bases fitting TRBD1. Looked up from germline, CDR1 is SNHLY and CDR2 is FYNNEI. The CDR3 covers 18 residues. V lost 2 bases, J lost 1 base, and 11 bases stayed unmatched. The CDR3 here is CASSERGTGSIENTEAFF. The DNA of the CDR3 is TGTGCCAGCAGTGAACGCGGGACAGGGTCGATCGAGAACACTGAAGCTTTCTTT.

The CDR3 region is CASSQDPQAVLYGYTF. The CDR3 DNA is TGCGCCAGCAGCCAAGATCCCCAGGCCGTTCTCTATGGCTACACCTTC. This chain joins TRBV4-1 and TRBJ1-2, with D hard to call. This CDR3 spans 16 amino acids. Looked up from germline, CDR1 is MGHRA and CDR2 is YSYEKL. The V end lost 0 bases, the J end lost 4 bases, and 15 bases lay between the germline ends.

The sample holds one count of this clone. The CDR3 spells CASSVTGGRNTEAFF. The DNA for the CDR3 is TGCGCCAGCAGCGTGACAGGGGGGAGGAACACTGAAGCTTTCTTT. The chain joins TRBV5-1 to TRBJ1-1, with 9 bases lining up with TRBD1. The CDR3 spans 15 residues. Germline values: CDR1 SGHRS, CDR2 YFSETQ. The V gene end was trimmed by 4 bases and the J gene end by 1 base; junction bases not matched to a gene: 5.

V gene TRBV9 combines with J gene TRBJ2-1; possible D gene TRBD2, 7 bases. Trimming took off 2 bases at V and 9 bases at J, with 15 bases between the two ends. The CDR3 extends over 14 amino acids. Germline CDR1 is SGDLS and CDR2 is YYNGEE. CDR3 protein: CASSVGGLGREQFF. CDR3 sequence (DNA): TGTGCCAGCAGCGTGGGGGGGCTAGGACGTGAGCAGTTCTTC.

V is TRBV7-8 and J is TRBJ1-1, with D unclear. Trimming pared 3 bases from V and 0 bases from J, leaving 11 bases between. Germline V CDR1 and CDR2: SGHVS, FQNEAQ. CDR3 length: 15 amino acids. The CDR3 reads CASSFASNMNTEAFF. The CDR3 DNA sequence: TGTGCCAGCAGCTTTGCATCAAACATGAACACTGAAGCTTTCTTT.

The chain uses TRBV7-9 and TRBJ2-2; perhaps TRBD2 as D (5 bases). This CDR3 comprises 15 residues. Per germline, CDR1 SEHNR and CDR2 FQNEAQ (reference sequence). The V end lost 3 bases, the J end lost 0 bases, and 8 bases lay between the germline ends. CDR3 sequence (DNA): TGTGCCAGCAGCTTCCTGGGAGCGAACACCGGGGAGCTGTTTTTT. It encodes CASSFLGANTGELFF.

This chain connects TRBV18 to TRBJ1-3, with TRBD1 as a possible D gene (5 bases). Trimming cost V 1 base and J 6 bases, with 16 bases left between them. From germline, CDR1 is KGHSH and CDR2 LQKENI. The CDR3 loop spans 16 amino acids. The CDR3 region is CASSPQGHQLVNTIYF. CDR3 nucleotides: TGTGCCAGCTCACCACAAGGACATCAATTGGTAAACACCATATATTTT.

The chain is built from TRBV15 and TRBJ1-2, with 11 bases that match TRBD1. This CDR3 region has 16 residues. After removal of 0 bases from V and 6 bases from J, the junction contained 6 bases not matched to a gene. Looked up from germline, CDR1 is LNHNV and CDR2 is YYDKDF (reference sequence). The CDR3 is CATSRDLDRGHHGYTF. Written as DNA, the CDR3 is TGTGCCACCAGCAGAGATTTGGACAGGGGGCACCATGGCTACACCTTC.

In the case of this clone: Within the sample, other DNA sequences also encode this same CDR3. J is TRBJ2-2 and V is TRBV29-1, with TRBD1 identical over 8 bases. Germline CDR1 is SQVTM and CDR2 is ANQGSEA. This CDR3 region has 15 residues. The junction had 6 bases not matched to a gene; V was cut back by 5 bases and J by 1 base. CDR3 DNA: TGCAGCGTTCGCACCGGGACAGGGAACACCGGGGAGCTGTTTTTT. It yields the protein CSVRTGTGNTGELFF.

This clone was found once. CDR3 region: CASSLVNSGQDTQYF. The CDR3 nucleotides read TGCGCCAGCAGCTTGGTTAATAGCGGGCAGGATACGCAGTATTTT. The chain recombines TRBV5-1 with TRBJ2-3; 7 positions agree with TRBD2. Germline V gene sequence: CDR1 SGHRS, CDR2 YFSETQ. Losses at the gene ends were 0 bases for V and 6 bases for J; bases not matched to a gene: 7. The CDR3 is 15 amino acids.

The chain has TRBV11-1 and TRBJ2-1; 10 nucleotides match TRBD2. Germline CDR1 reads SGHAT; CDR2 reads FQDESV (reference sequence). This CDR3 is built from 16 residues. The J segment lost 5 bases and the V segment lost 1 base, leaving 5 bases of the junction unmatched. CDR3 coding DNA: TGTGCCAGCAGCTTAGACCTAGCGGGGGAACACAATGAGCAGTTCTTC. Its protein is CASSLDLAGEHNEQFF.

The rearrangement uses TRBV2 and TRBJ2-2; 9 bases are shared with TRBD1. Trimming removed 2 bases from V and 1 base from J; junction bases left unmatched: 17. The CDR3 is made up of 21 amino acids. The germline CDR1 and CDR2 sequences are SNHLY and FYNNEI. CDR3: CASSEKLKGQGRLMNTGELFF. For the CDR3, the DNA is TGTGCCAGCAGTGAAAAACTCAAGGGACAGGGCCGTCTTATGAACACCGGGGAGCTGTTTTTT.

This clone was picked up one time. The V and J genes are TRBV27 and TRBJ2-5, with D possibly TRBD2 on 6 matching bases. Germline-derived CDR1 and CDR2 are MNHEY and SMNVEV (reference sequence). The CDR3 runs 15 residues. Trimming cost V 4 bases and J 5 bases, with 17 bases left between them. As DNA, the CDR3 is TGTGCCAGCAGTTGGGCGGGACCTCGGGCGGAGACCCAGTACTTC. Amino acids: CASSWAGPRAETQYF.

The genes are TRBV7-8 and TRBJ2-7, with 8 positions matching TRBD1. The CDR3 spans 15 residues. Germline V gene lookup returns CDR1 SGHVS and CDR2 FQNEAQ. The junction had 7 bases not matched to a gene; V was cut back by 4 bases and J by 2 bases. CDR3 nucleotide sequence: TGTGCCAGCAGCTACGGACAGGGATTTCCCTACGAGCAGTACTTC. This translates into CASSYGQGFPYEQYF. The full variable domain, with the rest looked up from reference TRBV7-8 and TRBJ2-7, is GAGVSQSPRYKVAKRGQDVALRCDPISGHVSLFWYQQALGQGPEFLTYFQNEAQLDKSGLPSDRFFAERPEGSVSTLKIQRTQQEDSAVYLCASSYGQGFPYEQYFGPGTRLTVT.

This chain joins TRBV3-1 (or the pseudogene TRBV3-2) and TRBJ2-2, with TRBD1 matching 8 bases. V shed 1 base, J shed 7 bases, and the junction held 2 bases outside the gene matches. The CDR3 covers 14 residues. Germline V gives CDR1 LGHDT, CDR2 YNNKEL (reference sequence). The CDR3 protein is CASSQGQGNGELFF. For the CDR3, the DNA is TGTGCCAGCAGCCAAGGACAGGGGAACGGGGAGCTGTTTTTT.

V usage is TRBV5-8 and J usage is TRBJ1-3, with 7 bases identical to TRBD1. V was clipped by 4 bases and J by 2 bases; unmatched bases: 9. Germline loops: CDR1 SGHTS, CDR2 YDEGEE. The CDR3 is 16 amino acids. The CDR3 bases are TGTGCCAGCAGCCTCGGGACAGTCGGGGCTGGAAACACCATATATTTT. Amino acid sequence: CASSLGTVGAGNTIYF.

V and J are TRBV5-1 and TRBJ1-4; no clear D. Germline V gene data show CDR1 as SGHRS and CDR2 as YFSETQ. V lost 0 bases and J lost 6, with 9 bases in between. The length of the CDR3 is 14 residues. CDR3 sequence (DNA): TGCGCCAGCAGCTTGGACAGCCCGTATGAAAAACTGTTTTTT. This translates into CASSLDSPYEKLFF.

The chain carries TRBV29-1 and TRBJ2-3, with 15 bases matching TRBD2. After removal of 3 bases from V and 7 bases from J, the junction contained 5 bases not matched to a gene. The CDR3 has 15 residues. Germline lookup yields CDR1 SQVTM and CDR2 ANQGSEA. CDR3 nucleotide sequence: TGCAGCGTTGACGGACTAGCGGGGGGGCCATATACGCAGTATTTT. Its translation: CSVDGLAGGPYTQYF.

The chain joins TRBV28 to TRBJ2-5; D possibly corresponds to TRBD2 (6 bases). This CDR3 is 13 amino acids long. Germline CDR1 and CDR2: MDHEN and SYDVKM. Trimming cost V 6 bases and J 8 bases, with 16 bases left between them. The CDR3 here is CASRLGAAGTQYF. The CDR3 DNA is TGTGCCAGCAGGCTGGGAGCGGCGGGAACCCAGTACTTC.